In this sample, the clone carrying this T cell receptor (delta chain) is medium-sized. The data are from a study of gamma-delta T cells after stem cell transplantation. TCRdb re-called clones from the RT-PCR reads using CATT. The sample includes around 2,700 delta-chain clones, 20% to 25% of them seen just once. J was trimmed by 6 bases and V by 1 base; bases with no gene match: 10. CDR1 GEAIGNYY and CDR2 EKD come from the germline V gene. The CDR3 is 15 amino acids. The gene calls are TRDV2 and TRDJ1; the match to TRDD3 covers 7 bases. Input material: gamma-delta T cells. The clonotype originates from a human donor. It is not recorded whose cells these are; they may come from a transplant donor. The CDR3: CACDTLGGVYNKLIF. The CDR3 DNA follows: TGTGCCTGTGACACGCTGGGGGGAGTATATAATAAACTCATCTTT.